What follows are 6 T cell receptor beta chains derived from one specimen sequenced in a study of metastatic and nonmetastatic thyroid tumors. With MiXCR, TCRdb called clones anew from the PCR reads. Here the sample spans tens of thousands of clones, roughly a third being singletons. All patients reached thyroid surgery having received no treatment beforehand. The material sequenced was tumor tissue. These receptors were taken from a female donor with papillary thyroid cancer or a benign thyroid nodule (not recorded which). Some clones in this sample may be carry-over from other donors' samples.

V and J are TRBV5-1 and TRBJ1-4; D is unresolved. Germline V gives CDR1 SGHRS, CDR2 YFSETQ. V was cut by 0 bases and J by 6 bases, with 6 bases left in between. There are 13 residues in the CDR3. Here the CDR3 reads CASSLGEDEKLFF. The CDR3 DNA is TGCGCCAGCAGCTTGGGAGAGGATGAAAAACTGTTTTTT.

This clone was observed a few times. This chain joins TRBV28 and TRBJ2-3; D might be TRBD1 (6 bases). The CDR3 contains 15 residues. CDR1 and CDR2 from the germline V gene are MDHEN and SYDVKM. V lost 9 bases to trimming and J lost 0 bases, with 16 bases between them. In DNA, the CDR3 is TGTGCCAGTACTAACAGGGATCCTAGCACAGATACGCAGTATTTT. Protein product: CASTNRDPSTDTQYF. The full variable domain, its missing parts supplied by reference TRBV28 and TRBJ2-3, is DVKVTQSSRYLVKRTGEKVFLECVQDMDHENMFWYRQDPGLGLRLIYFSYDVKMKEKGDIPEGYSVSREKKERFSLILESASTNQTSMYLCASTNRDPSTDTQYFGPGTRLTVL.

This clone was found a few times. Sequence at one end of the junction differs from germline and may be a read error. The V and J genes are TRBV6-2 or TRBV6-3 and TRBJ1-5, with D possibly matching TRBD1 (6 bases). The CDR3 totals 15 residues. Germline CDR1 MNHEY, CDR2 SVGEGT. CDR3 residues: CASSGEGGPNQPHHF. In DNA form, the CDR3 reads TGTGCCAGCAGTGGGGAGGGGGGTCCAAATCAGCCCCATCATTTT.

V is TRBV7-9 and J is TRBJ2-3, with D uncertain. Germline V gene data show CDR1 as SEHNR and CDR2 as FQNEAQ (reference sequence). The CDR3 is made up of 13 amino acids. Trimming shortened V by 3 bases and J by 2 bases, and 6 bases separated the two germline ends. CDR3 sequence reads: CASSLTHTDTQYF. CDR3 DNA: TGTGCCAGCAGCTTGACTCACACAGATACGCAGTATTTT.

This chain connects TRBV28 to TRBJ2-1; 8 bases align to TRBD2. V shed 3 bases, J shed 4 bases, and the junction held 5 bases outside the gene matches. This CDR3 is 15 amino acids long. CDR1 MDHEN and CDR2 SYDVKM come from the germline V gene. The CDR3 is CASSFKRESYNEQFF. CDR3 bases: TGTGCCAGCAGTTTTAAGCGGGAGTCTTACAATGAGCAGTTCTTC.

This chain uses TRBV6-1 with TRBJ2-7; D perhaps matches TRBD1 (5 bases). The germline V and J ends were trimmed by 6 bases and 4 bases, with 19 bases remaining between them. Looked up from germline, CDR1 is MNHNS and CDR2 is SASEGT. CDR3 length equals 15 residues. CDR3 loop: CASSRGQGPPYEQYF. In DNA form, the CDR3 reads TGTGCCAGCAGCCGAGGACAAGGACCACCATACGAGCAGTACTTC.